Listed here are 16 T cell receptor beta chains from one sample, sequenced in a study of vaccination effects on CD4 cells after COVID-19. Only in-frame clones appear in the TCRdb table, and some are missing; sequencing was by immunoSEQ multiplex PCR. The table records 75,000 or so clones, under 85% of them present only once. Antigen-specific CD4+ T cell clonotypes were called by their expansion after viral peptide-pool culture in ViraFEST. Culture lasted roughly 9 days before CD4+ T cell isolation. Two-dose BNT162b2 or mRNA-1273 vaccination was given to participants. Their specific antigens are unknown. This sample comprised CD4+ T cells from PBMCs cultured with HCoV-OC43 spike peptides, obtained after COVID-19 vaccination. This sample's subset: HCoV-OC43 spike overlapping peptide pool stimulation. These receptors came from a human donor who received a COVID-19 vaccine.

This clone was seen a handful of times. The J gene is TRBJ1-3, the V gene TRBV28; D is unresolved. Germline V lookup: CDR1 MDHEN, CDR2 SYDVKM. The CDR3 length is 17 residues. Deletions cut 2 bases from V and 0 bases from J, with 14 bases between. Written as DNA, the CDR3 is TGTGCCAGCAGTTTACAGCCATCCCTGAGCTCTGGAAACACCATATATTTT. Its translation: CASSLQPSLSSGNTIYF.

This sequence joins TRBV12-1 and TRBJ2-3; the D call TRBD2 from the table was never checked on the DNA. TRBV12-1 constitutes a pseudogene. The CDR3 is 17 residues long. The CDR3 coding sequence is TGTGCCAGCAACCTGAGGGTAGCGGGGGGATGGCAAGATACGCAGTATTTT. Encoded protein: CASNLRVAGGWQDTQYF.

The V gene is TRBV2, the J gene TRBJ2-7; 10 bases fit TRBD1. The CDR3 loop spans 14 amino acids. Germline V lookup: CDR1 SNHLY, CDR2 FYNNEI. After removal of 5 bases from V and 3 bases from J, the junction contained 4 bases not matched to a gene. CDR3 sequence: CASSPGQGFYEQYV. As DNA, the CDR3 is TGTGCCAGCAGTCCGGGACAGGGGTTCTACGAGCAGTACGTC.

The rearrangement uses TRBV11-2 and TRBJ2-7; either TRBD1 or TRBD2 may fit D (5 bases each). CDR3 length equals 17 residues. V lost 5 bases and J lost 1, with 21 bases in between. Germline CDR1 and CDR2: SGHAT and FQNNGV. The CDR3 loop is CASSNTFRDRGSYEQYV. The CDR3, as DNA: TGTGCCAGCAGCAACACATTCCGGGACCGTGGATCCTACGAGCAGTACGTC.

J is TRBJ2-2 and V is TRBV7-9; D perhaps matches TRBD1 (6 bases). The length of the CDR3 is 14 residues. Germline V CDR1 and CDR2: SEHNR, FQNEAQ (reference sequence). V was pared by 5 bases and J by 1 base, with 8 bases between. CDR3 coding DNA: TGTGCCAGCAGCAAGGGACAGAACACCGGGGAGCTGTTTTTT. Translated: CASSKGQNTGELFF. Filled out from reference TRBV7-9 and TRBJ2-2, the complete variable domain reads DTGVSQNPRHKITKRGQNVTFRCDPISEHNRLYWYRQTLGQGPEFLTYFQNEAQLEKSRLLSDRFSAERPKGSFSTLEIQRTEQGDSAMYLCASSKGQNTGELFFGEGSRLTVL.

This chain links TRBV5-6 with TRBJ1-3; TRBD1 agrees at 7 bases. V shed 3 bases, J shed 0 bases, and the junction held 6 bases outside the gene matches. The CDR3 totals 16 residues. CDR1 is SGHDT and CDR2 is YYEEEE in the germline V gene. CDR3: CASSYPQGISGNTIYF. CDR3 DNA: TGTGCCAGCAGCTACCCACAGGGGATCTCTGGAAACACCATATATTTT.

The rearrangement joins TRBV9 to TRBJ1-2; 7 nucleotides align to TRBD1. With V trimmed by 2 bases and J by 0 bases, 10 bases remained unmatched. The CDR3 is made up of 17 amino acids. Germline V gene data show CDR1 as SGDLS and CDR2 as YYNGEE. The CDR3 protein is CASSVEGTGTANYGYTF. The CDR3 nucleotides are TGTGCCAGCAGCGTGGAGGGGACGGGGACAGCTAACTATGGCTACACCTTC.

The CDR3 DNA reads TGCGCCAGCAGCCAGGGACAGGGGACGACTAATGAAAAACTGTTTTTT. It specifies CASSQGQGTTNEKLFF. The chain has TRBV4-1 and TRBJ1-4; the match to TRBD1 covers 10 bases. The CDR3 has 16 residues. V gave up 3 bases and J gave up 2 bases; unmatched junction bases: 3. Germline loops: CDR1 MGHRA, CDR2 YSYEKL.

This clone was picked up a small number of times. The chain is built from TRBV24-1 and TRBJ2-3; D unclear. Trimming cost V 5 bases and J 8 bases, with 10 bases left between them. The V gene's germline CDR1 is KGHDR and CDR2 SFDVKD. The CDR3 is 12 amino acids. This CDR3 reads CATSANSVTQYF. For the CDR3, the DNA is TGTGCCACCAGTGCTAACAGCGTTACGCAGTATTTT.

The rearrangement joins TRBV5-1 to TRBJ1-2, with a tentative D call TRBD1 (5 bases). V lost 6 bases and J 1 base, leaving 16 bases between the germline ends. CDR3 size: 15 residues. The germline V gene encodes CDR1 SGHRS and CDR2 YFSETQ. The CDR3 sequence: CASTYIGGFNYGYTF. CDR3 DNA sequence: TGCGCCAGCACCTATATTGGGGGGTTTAACTATGGCTACACCTTC.

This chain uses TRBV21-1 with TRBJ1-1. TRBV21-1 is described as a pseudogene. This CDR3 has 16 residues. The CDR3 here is CASSKERAGANTEAFF. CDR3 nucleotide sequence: TGTGCCAGCAGCAAAGAGAGGGCCGGCGCGAACACTGAAGCTTTCTTT.

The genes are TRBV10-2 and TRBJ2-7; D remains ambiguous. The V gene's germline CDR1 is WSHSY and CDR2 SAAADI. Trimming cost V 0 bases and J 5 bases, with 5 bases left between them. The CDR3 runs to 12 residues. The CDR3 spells CASSESYNEQYV. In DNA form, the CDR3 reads TGCGCCAGCAGTGAGTCGTATAACGAGCAGTACGTC.

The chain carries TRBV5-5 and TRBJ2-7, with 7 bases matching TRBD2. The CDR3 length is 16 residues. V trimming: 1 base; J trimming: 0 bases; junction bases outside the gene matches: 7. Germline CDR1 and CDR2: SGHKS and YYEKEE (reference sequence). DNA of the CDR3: TGTGCCAGCAGCTTGTTTACGGGGGGTAGCTCCTACGAGCAGTACGTC. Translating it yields CASSLFTGGSSYEQYV.

In nucleotides, the CDR3 is TGTGCCAGCAGCCCACGACAGGGGGCCGCCACCGGGGAGCTGTTTTTT. This codes for CASSPRQGAATGELFF. The chain is built from TRBV7-2 and TRBJ2-2; 10 bases line up with TRBD1. The CDR3 runs 16 residues. The V segment lost 5 bases and the J segment 4 bases; nucleotides outside the gene matches: 7. Germline V gene data show CDR1 as SGHTA and CDR2 as FQGNSA.

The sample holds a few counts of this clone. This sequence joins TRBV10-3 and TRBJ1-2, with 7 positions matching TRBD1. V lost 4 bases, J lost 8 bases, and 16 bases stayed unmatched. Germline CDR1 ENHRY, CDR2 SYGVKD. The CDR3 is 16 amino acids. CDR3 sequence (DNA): TGTGCCATCAGTGCGTCGACAGGGATTATACATCAGGGCTACACCTTC. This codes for CAISASTGIIHQGYTF.

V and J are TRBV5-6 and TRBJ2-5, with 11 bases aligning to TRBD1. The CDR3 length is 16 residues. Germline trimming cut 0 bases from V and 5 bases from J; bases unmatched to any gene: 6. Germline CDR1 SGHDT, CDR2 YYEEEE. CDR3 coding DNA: TGTGCCAGCAGCTTGGAGGGACAGGGGGGGAGGGAGACCCAGTACTTC. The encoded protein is CASSLEGQGGRETQYF. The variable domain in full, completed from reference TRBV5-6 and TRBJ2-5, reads DAGVTQSPTHLIKTRGQQVTLRCSPKSGHDTVSWYQQALGQGPQFIFQYYEEEERQRGNFPDRFSGHQFPNYSSELNVNALLLGDSALYLCASSLEGQGGRETQYFGPGTRLLVL.